The clone carrying this TCR beta chain has a handful of counts. Germline V gene data show CDR1 as MGHRA and CDR2 as YSYEKL. Trimming pared 0 bases from V and 6 bases from J, leaving 9 bases between. This CDR3 comprises 13 residues. This sample was included in a study of CD8 T cells in ankylosing spondylitis. TCRdb re-called the 5' RACE reads with MiXCR, one entry per CDR3 protein. Here the sample spans 300,000 to 400,000 distinct CDR3 sequences, 20% being singletons. Sequencing was performed on blood, either unsorted or a sorted T cell fraction (not recorded which). The receptor comes from a male donor with ankylosing spondylitis or in good health (not recorded which). V and J are TRBV4-1 and TRBJ2-7; possible D gene TRBD1, 5 bases. The CDR3 spells CASSQEGRGEQYF. Here the CDR3 DNA reads TGCGCCAGCAGCCAAGAAGGTAGGGGCGAGCAGTACTTC.